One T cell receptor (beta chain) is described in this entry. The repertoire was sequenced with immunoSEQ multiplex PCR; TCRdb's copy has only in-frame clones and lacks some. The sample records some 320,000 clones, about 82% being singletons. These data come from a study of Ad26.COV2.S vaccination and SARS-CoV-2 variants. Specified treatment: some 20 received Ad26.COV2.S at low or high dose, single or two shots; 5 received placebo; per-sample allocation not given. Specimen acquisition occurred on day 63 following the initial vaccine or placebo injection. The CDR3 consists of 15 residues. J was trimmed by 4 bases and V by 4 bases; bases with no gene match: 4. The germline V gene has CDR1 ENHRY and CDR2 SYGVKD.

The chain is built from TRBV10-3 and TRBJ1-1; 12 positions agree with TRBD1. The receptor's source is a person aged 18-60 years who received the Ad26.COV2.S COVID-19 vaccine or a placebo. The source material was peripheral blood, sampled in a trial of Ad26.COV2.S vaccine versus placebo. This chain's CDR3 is CAISGDRGLATEAFF. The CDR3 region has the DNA TGTGCCATCAGTGGGGACAGGGGGCTGGCCACTGAAGCTTTCTTT.